Sequencing of this TCR beta chain was carried out in a study of blood T cells in healthy people across ages. Study-level results: Naive CD4+ cells and diversity were both higher in long-lived donors than in aged donors.

CDR3 length: 15 residues. Trimming took 5 bases from V and 0 from J; bases not matched to a gene: 1. CDR1 is LGHNA, CDR2 YNFKEQ, per germline. Points on this clonotype: Its antigen remains unidentified.

Combining a sample-barcoded 5' primer with a J-beta primer mix, a second PCR ran for about 7 to 11 cycles. MiXCR was run by TCRdb on the 5' RACE reads, yielding one entry per CDR3 protein. The data show 550,000 to 700,000 distinct CDR3 sequences, about 25% seen once. The clonotype was recovered from a woman in her 70s in good health. The sample comprised blood. The rearrangement joins TRBV4-2 to TRBJ2-2; 9 nucleotides align to TRBD2. CDR3 region: CASSAGGPNTGELFF. The DNA for the CDR3 is TGTGCCAGCAGCGCGGGGGGGCCGAACACCGGGGAGCTGTTTTTT.